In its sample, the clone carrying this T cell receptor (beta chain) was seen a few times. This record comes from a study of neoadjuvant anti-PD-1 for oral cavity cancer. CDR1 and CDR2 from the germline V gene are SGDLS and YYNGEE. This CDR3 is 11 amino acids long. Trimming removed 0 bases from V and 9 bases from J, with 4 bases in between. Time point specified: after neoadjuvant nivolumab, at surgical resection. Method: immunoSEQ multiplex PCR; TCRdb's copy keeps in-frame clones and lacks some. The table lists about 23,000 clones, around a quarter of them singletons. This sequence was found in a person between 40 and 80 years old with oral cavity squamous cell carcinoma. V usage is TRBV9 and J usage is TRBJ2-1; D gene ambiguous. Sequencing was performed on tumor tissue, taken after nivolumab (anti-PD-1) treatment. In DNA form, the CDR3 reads TGTGCCAGCAGCGTAGGGGGTGAGCAGTTCTTC. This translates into CASSVGGEQFF.